The 27 T cell receptor beta chains listed next were all sequenced from one sample in a study of T cell responses to AZD1222 COVID-19 vaccine. Here immunoSEQ multiplex PCR was the method, and the copy in TCRdb shows in-frame clones only, minus some. This table has 130,000 to 150,000 clones, approximately 90% appearing once. Specimen: peripheral blood, collected on day 0 of AZD1222 vaccination. The source of these receptors is an adult in good health.

The chain employs TRBV11-3 and TRBJ2-2, with 7 nucleotides matching TRBD2. Germline V gene data show CDR1 as SGHNT and CDR2 as YENEEA. J gave up 4 bases and V 7 bases, and 9 bases lay outside the gene matches. The CDR3 runs to 15 residues. CDR3 loop: CASTQRGSITGELFF. The CDR3 nucleotides are TGTGCCAGCACCCAGCGGGGAAGTATCACCGGGGAGCTGTTTTTT. The variable domain in full, completed from reference TRBV11-3 and TRBJ2-2, reads EAGVVQSPRYKIIEKKQPVAFWCNPISGHNTLYWYLQNLGQGPELLIRYENEEAVDDSQLPKDRFSAERLKGVDSTLKIQPAELGDSAVYLCASTQRGSITGELFFGEGSRLTVL.

The table lists this clone with a few counts. This chain connects TRBV7-3 to TRBJ2-1; 9 bases align to TRBD1. The CDR3 is made up of 15 amino acids. In germline, CDR1 is SGHTA, CDR2 FQGTGA. V shed 2 bases and J 4 bases; nucleotides not matched to a gene: 3. The DNA for the CDR3 is TGTGCCAGCAGCTTAGGGGGGACAGGGTACAATGAGCAGTTCTTC. Translation gives CASSLGGTGYNEQFF.

The chain has TRBV24-1 and TRBJ1-6; no firm D call. Germline values: CDR1 KGHDR, CDR2 SFDVKD. This CDR3 comprises 10 residues. Trimming stripped 4 bases from V and 10 bases from J, with 1 base between. The CDR3 DNA follows: TGTGCCACCAGTGAGTCACCCCTCCACTTT. This gives the protein CATSESPLHF.

In its sample, this clone was seen a few times. The chain employs TRBV13 and TRBJ1-2, with D possibly matching TRBD1 (5 bases). Trimming removed 6 bases at V and 5 bases at J, with 28 bases between. The CDR3 has 18 residues. CDR1 and CDR2 (germline): PRHDT, FYEKMQ (reference sequence). The CDR3 DNA reads TGTGCCAGCAGTCTCTTCCGGGACGCCTCGCGGGGAGGATATGGCTACACCTTC. Protein sequence: CASSLFRDASRGGYGYTF. Combining the CDR3 with reference TRBV13 and TRBJ1-2 gives the whole variable domain AAGVIQSPRHLIKEKRETATLKCYPIPRHDTVYWYQQGPGQDPQFLISFYEKMQSDKGSIPDRFSAQQFSDYHSELNMSSLELGDSALYFCASSLFRDASRGGYGYTFGSGTRLTVV.

The chain uses TRBV7-9 and TRBJ2-3; 10 bases line up with TRBD2. Looked up from germline, CDR1 is SEHNR and CDR2 is FQNEAQ (reference sequence). This CDR3 has 15 residues. V trimming: 5 bases; J trimming: 4 bases; junction bases outside the gene matches: 6. DNA for the CDR3: TGTGCCAGCAGCATCGCTACTAGCGGGGCAGATACGCAGTATTTT. Protein: CASSIATSGADTQYF.

V and J are TRBV10-1 and TRBJ2-3; no clear D gene. The V end was cut by 6 bases, the J end by 0 bases, with 4 bases between. The CDR3 spans 12 residues. Germline values: CDR1 WNHNN, CDR2 SYGVQD (reference sequence). The CDR3 region is CASSSSTDTQYF. The DNA for the CDR3 is TGCGCCAGCAGCTCTAGCACAGATACGCAGTATTTT.

The genes are TRBV5-4 and TRBJ1-3, with D unresolved. The length of the CDR3 is 15 residues. Trimming took 1 base from V and 0 from J, leaving 8 bases between them. Germline CDR1 SGHNT, CDR2 YYREEE (reference sequence). The CDR3 DNA follows: TGTGCCAGCAGCTTGAATGCTATCTCTGGAAACACCATATATTTT. Its protein product is CASSLNAISGNTIYF.

The V call is TRBV5-1, the J call TRBJ2-2; D call uncertain. The ends were cut back, 4 bases at V and 5 bases at J, with 9 bases in the middle. Germline V gene sequence: CDR1 SGHRS, CDR2 YFSETQ. The CDR3 consists of 13 residues. The CDR3 here is CASSASATGELFF. CDR3 coding DNA: TGCGCCAGCAGCGCGAGCGCTACCGGGGAGCTGTTTTTT.

This clone showed up just once. This rearrangement joins TRBV4-1 to TRBJ2-1; D is unclear. V shed 4 bases and J shed 7 bases, with 5 bases lying between them. This CDR3 region has 11 residues. CDR1 MGHRA and CDR2 YSYEKL come from the germline V gene. CDR3 bases: TGCGCCAGCAGCCGGGGAAATGAGCAGTTCTTC. The encoded protein is CASSRGNEQFF.

The chain employs TRBV11-3 and TRBJ1-1; D perhaps matches TRBD1 (5 bases). The CDR3 is 14 residues long. Germline CDR1 reads SGHNT; CDR2 reads YENEEA. The V gene lost 2 bases and the J gene lost 1 base, with 8 bases spanning the gap. The CDR3 DNA sequence: TGTGCCAGCAGCTTACGAACAGGGAACACTGAAGCTTTCTTT. This gives the protein CASSLRTGNTEAFF.

This sequence joins TRBV10-2 and TRBJ2-1, with D perhaps TRBD2 (6 bases). The germline V and J ends were trimmed by 0 bases and 7 bases, with 13 bases remaining between them. Germline values: CDR1 WSHSY, CDR2 SAAADI. The CDR3 extends over 15 amino acids. The CDR3 DNA follows: TGCGCCAGCAGTGAGTCTGAGGGAGGAGGGAATGAGCAGTTCTTC. Amino acid sequence: CASSESEGGGNEQFF.

The CDR3 region is CASSLQGEEETQYF. DNA for the CDR3: TGCGCCAGCAGCTTGCAGGGGGAGGAAGAGACCCAGTACTTC. The chain combines TRBV5-1 with TRBJ2-5, with TRBD1 as a possible D gene (7 bases). The CDR3 has 14 amino acids. In germline, CDR1 is SGHRS, CDR2 YFSETQ. Trimming shortened V by 1 base and J by 3 bases, and 10 bases separated the two germline ends.

The V call is TRBV4-3, the J call TRBJ1-6; D not certain. The CDR3 is 14 residues long. Trimming left V 0 bases short and J 7 bases short, with 7 bases between. Looked up from germline, CDR1 is LGHNA and CDR2 is YSLEER. CDR3 sequence reads: CASSQDPRNSPLHF. The CDR3 nucleotides are TGCGCCAGCAGCCAAGATCCCCGCAATTCACCCCTCCACTTT.

The chain combines TRBV11-1 with TRBJ1-2; 7 nucleotides match TRBD1. The V segment lost 4 bases and the J segment 4 bases; nucleotides outside the gene matches: 3. CDR3 length equals 13 residues. Germline CDR1 is SGHAT and CDR2 is FQDESV (reference sequence). The CDR3 coding sequence is TGTGCCAGCAGCTCCCGACAGGGCTATGGCTACACCTTC. Residues: CASSSRQGYGYTF. Full variable domain (remainder filled in from reference TRBV11-1 and TRBJ1-2): EAEVAQSPRYKITEKSQAVAFWCDPISGHATLYWYRQILGQGPELLVQFQDESVVDDSQLPKDRFSAERLKGVDSTLKIQPAELGDSAMYLCASSSRQGYGYTFGSGTRLTVV.

The genes are TRBV2 and TRBJ2-2; 7 nucleotides line up with TRBD1. The germline CDR1 and CDR2 sequences are SNHLY and FYNNEI. The CDR3 extends over 14 amino acids. V lost 8 bases and J lost 3; bases outside the gene matches: 6. The CDR3 is CASGRDSHTGELFF. The CDR3 nucleotides are TGTGCCAGCGGCCGGGACAGTCACACCGGGGAGCTGTTTTTT.

This chain joins TRBV4-1 and TRBJ1-1; D call uncertain. The V gene lost 1 base and the J gene lost 3 bases, with 9 bases spanning the gap. This CDR3 has 14 residues. Germline V gene data show CDR1 as MGHRA and CDR2 as YSYEKL. CDR3 amino acids: CASSQGQVDTEAFF. The CDR3 nucleotides are TGCGCCAGCAGCCAAGGGCAGGTGGACACTGAAGCTTTCTTT.

J is TRBJ1-1 and V is TRBV7-2, with TRBD1 identical over 9 bases. The CDR3 spans 15 residues. Germline V CDR1 and CDR2: SGHTA, FQGNSA. V lost 6 bases to trimming and J lost 4 bases; unmatched junction nucleotides: 9. The DNA of the CDR3 is TGTGCCAGCAGACATCCCGACAGGGGGAGCACTGAAGCTTTCTTT. It encodes CASRHPDRGSTEAFF.

This chain joins TRBV11-3 and TRBJ2-7, with TRBD1 matching over 7 bases. Germline V lookup: CDR1 SGHNT, CDR2 YENEEA. This CDR3 comprises 12 residues. Losses at the gene ends were 5 bases for V and 7 bases for J; bases not matched to a gene: 5. The CDR3 nucleotides are TGTGCCAGCAGCCCCACAGGGGCTGAGCAGTACTTC. Translation gives CASSPTGAEQYF.

This chain connects TRBV11-3 to TRBJ1-2; D possibly corresponds to TRBD1 (6 bases). V was clipped by 5 bases and J by 8 bases, with 12 bases between them. CDR1 and CDR2 (germline): SGHNT, YENEEA. The length of the CDR3 is 12 residues. CDR3 region: CASSPGQTGYTF. Written as DNA, the CDR3 is TGTGCCAGCAGCCCAGGACAGACCGGCTACACCTTC. Full variable domain (outside the CDR3, taken from reference TRBV11-3 and TRBJ1-2): EAGVVQSPRYKIIEKKQPVAFWCNPISGHNTLYWYLQNLGQGPELLIRYENEEAVDDSQLPKDRFSAERLKGVDSTLKIQPAELGDSAVYLCASSPGQTGYTFGSGTRLTVV.

This clone was detected a few times. The J gene is TRBJ1-2, the V gene TRBV7-2; D not resolved. Germline V gene lookup returns CDR1 SGHTA and CDR2 FQGNSA. V was cut by 5 bases and J by 3 bases, with 13 bases left in between. The CDR3 spans 14 residues. CDR3 in DNA: TGTGCCAGCAGCCTGTATAAGGGAGACTATGGCTACACCTTC. Its translation: CASSLYKGDYGYTF. The whole variable domain, remainder taken from reference TRBV7-2 and TRBJ1-2, is GAGVSQSPSNKVTEKGKDVELRCDPISGHTALYWYRQSLGQGLEFLIYFQGNSAPDKSGLPSDRFSAERTGGSVSTLTIQRTQQEDSAVYLCASSLYKGDYGYTFGSGTRLTVV.

CDR3 amino acids: CSVELDTQYF. The CDR3 nucleotides read TGCAGCGTTGAATTGGATACGCAGTATTTT. V usage is TRBV29-1 and J usage is TRBJ2-3, with D unclear. In germline, CDR1 is SQVTM, CDR2 ANQGSEA. The CDR3 runs 10 residues. The V end lost 2 bases, the J end lost 6 bases, and 3 bases lay between the germline ends.

The chain recombines TRBV4-1 with TRBJ1-2; D not certain. V lost 3 bases to trimming and J lost 5 bases, with 10 bases between them. This CDR3 is 13 amino acids long. Germline V gene sequence: CDR1 MGHRA, CDR2 YSYEKL. In DNA form, the CDR3 reads TGCGCCAGCAGCCACAATTTTCTTTATGGCTACACCTTC. Protein product: CASSHNFLYGYTF.

In regard to this clone: A junction boundary mismatches the germline segment, possibly from a read error. CDR3 coding DNA: TGTGCCACCAGTGATTTCGACAGCCCCCAAAGTTTT. The encoded protein is CATSDFDSPQSF. The chain recombines TRBV24-1 with TRBJ2-3; weak D call: TRBD1 (5 bases). Germline values: CDR1 KGHDR, CDR2 SFDVKD. The CDR3 sequence is 12 residues long.

The chain joins TRBV6-1 to TRBJ1-6, with D unresolved. CDR1 and CDR2 (germline): MNHNS, SASEGT. V shed 3 bases and J shed 8 bases, with 14 bases lying between them. The CDR3 is 15 residues long. DNA of the CDR3: TGTGCCAGCAGTGACGGTTCTCCGACGCATTCACCCCTCCACTTT. Encoded protein: CASSDGSPTHSPLHF.

The J gene is TRBJ2-1, the V gene TRBV5-1; D possibly corresponds to TRBD1 (6 bases). The germline V gene encodes CDR1 SGHRS and CDR2 YFSETQ. V was pared by 3 bases and J by 0 bases, with 19 bases between. The CDR3 has 18 residues. CDR3 in DNA: TGCGCCAGCAGCTACCGCCCCGGACAGTCCTACTCCTACAATGAGCAGTTCTTC. It is translated as CASSYRPGQSYSYNEQFF.

This chain links TRBV28 with TRBJ1-2, with TRBD1 as a possible D gene (6 bases). CDR1 is MDHEN, CDR2 SYDVKM, per germline. This CDR3 region has 12 residues. V lost 4 bases, J lost 8 bases, and 11 bases lay in between. Written as DNA, the CDR3 is TGTGCCAGCAGTTCTAGGGGGGTCGGCTACACCTTC. Translating it yields CASSSRGVGYTF.

The chain recombines TRBV4-2 with TRBJ1-5; no clear D. This CDR3 is 14 amino acids long. The germline V and J ends were trimmed by 3 bases and 7 bases, with 13 bases remaining between them. The germline gives CDR1 LGHNA, CDR2 YNFKEQ. CDR3 bases: TGTGCCAGCAGCCAGACGGGCGGAGAACAGCCCCAGCATTTT. Protein: CASSQTGGEQPQHF.